This T cell receptor (beta chain) comes out of a study of T-cell reconstitution after alpha-beta-depleted transplantation in children. This CDR3 comprises 12 residues. Germline CDR1 LNHDA, CDR2 SQIVND (reference sequence). The V and J ends lost 6 bases and 0 bases respectively, with 5 bases between them. TCRbeta library construction was performed incorporating unique molecular identifiers. TCRdb re-called the PCR reads with MiXCR, one entry per CDR3 protein. The sample has 150,000 to 200,000 distinct CDR3 sequences, about 14% seen once; the top ten hold 13%. The sequencing used PBMCs from the stem cell graft donor, collected from the stem cell graft. This clonotype was sampled from a human donor who donated a stem cell graft to a child with acute lymphoblastic leukemia. This sequence joins TRBV19 and TRBJ1-1; D not resolved. In DNA form, the CDR3 reads TGTGCCAGTAGATTAATGAACACTGAAGCTTTCTTT. Residues: CASRLMNTEAFF. Full variable domain (outside the CDR3, taken from reference TRBV19 and TRBJ1-1): DGGITQSPKYLFRKEGQNVTLSCEQNLNHDAMYWYRQDPGQGLRLIYYSQIVNDFQKGDIAEGYSVSREKKESFPLTVTSAQKNPTAFYLCASRLMNTEAFFGQGTRLTVV.